The T cell receptor (beta chain) described here comes from a study of cytomegalovirus exposure and HLA in healthy donors (dated 2017 in TCRdb). The study in broad terms: An earlier analysis of roughly 630 of the donors reported 250 to 300 Gb of sequence data and 117 million unique TCR beta sequences from about 179 million T cells. Among 300 to 500 genotyped donors of the cohort, an average of around 240,000 unique TCR beta nucleotide sequences was sequenced per donor, of which about 19% were non-productive. Several DR-DQ haplotypes were handled as single units for association and clustering because linkage in the cohort was strong. The study aimed to test whether signatures of past pathogen exposure could be identified by cataloging public T cell receptors. A later genetic analysis took genome-wide SNP genotypes for about 65% of the roughly 670 donors and used that subset as a discovery cohort. The number of donors typed differed by locus, with 629-630 for A, B, C, DRB1 and DQB1, roughly 520 for DQA1, 600 to 610 for DPA1, and 450 to 480 for DPB1. The study profiled the T cell repertoires of 666 subjects by immunosequencing and related them to cytomegalovirus serostatus. In addition to the first cohort of several hundred subjects, a separate validation cohort of approximately 110 different subjects was used. Rather than using new phenotypic data, the later analysis identified candidate immune exposures from TCR beta sequences and from how often those sequences occurred across donors. Both class I and class II loci were covered by HLA typing, at four-digit resolution. Every repertoire in the discovery cohort had been generated on one and the same sequencing platform. Donor age, sex, ethnicity and CMV serostatus were collected together with the repertoire data. An early release that covered fewer than 750 HLA-typed donors contained 300 to 350 gigabases of sequencing data and 75 million to 100 million unique TCR sequences. The genetic ancestry cluster associated with self-reported Caucasian donors included over 80% of the approximately 400 genotyped donors. To study patterns of TCR occurrence, a later analysis re-analyzed previously published TCR beta repertoires from around 700 donors and added high-resolution HLA genotyping. The study combined high-throughput TCR immunosequencing, statistical association of individual TCRs with disease status, and machine learning to predict cytomegalovirus infection status. An earlier analysis of approximately 640 of the donors applied high-throughput TCR beta sequencing to assess whether each TCR beta V gene segment acted as functional or pseudogenic. The study at large found these results: In a later genetic analysis, a missense DCLRE1C variant was associated with V-gene and J-gene trimming of TCR beta chains, and the association was replicated in an independent cohort. Across donors, most TCR sequences were observed very rarely, whereas some public TCRs were present in many individuals. Some IMGT-functional V segments, including TRBV6-2 and TRBV6-3, could not be distinguished by the 87-base-pair reads and were therefore excluded. In the study, 150 to 200 TCR beta chains were listed as associated with cytomegalovirus. Correlated functional status among segregating V segments might be attributable to linkage disequilibrium, but an unknown experimental factor could not be ruled out. The presence/absence analyses assumed that sequencing depth was roughly uniform across donors, and that assumption may not be true. In vitro tests confirmed that a few of the cytomegalovirus-associated TCR beta chains recognize cytomegalovirus antigens. In a later analysis, HLA-associated TCR beta chains showed more clonal expansion and lower generation probabilities than non-associated chains that were equally common. The classifier was reported to diagnose cytomegalovirus status with high specificity and sensitivity in both the original and validation cohorts. Because HLA typing was missing for some donors at each locus, association tests included only the typed subset. A further reported finding was that TCR beta sequences accurately predicted the HLA-A and HLA-B alleles for most subjects in the first cohort. Because counts were too low, about 18 rarely observed V segments, including chromosome 9 orphons, were left out of the earlier analysis of a few hundred of the donors. Immune exposure information for the cohort was limited to CMV serostatus. In this cohort, only TCR beta chains were sequenced, and detectable features were limited by the absence of alpha or paired-chain data. A later analysis found that most CMV-associated TCR beta chains appeared HLA-restricted, with HLA associations seemingly driven largely by CMV exposure. A later analysis associated 15,000 or so TCR beta sequences with specific HLA alleles at a false discovery rate of 0.05. A group of highly shared sequence variants was considered likely to be a technical artifact of the sequencing pipeline. In a later analysis, TCR association rates were found to vary across HLA loci, with the most associated TCRs seen for DRB1 alleles and the fewest for HLA-C alleles. Assigning TCR associations to individual alleles was difficult when HLA alleles, especially DR and DQ, strongly co-occurred. According to a later analysis, parvovirus B19, influenza, CMV and Epstein-Barr virus appeared linked to several top co-occurrence clusters. According to a later genetic analysis, donors in an Asian-associated ancestry cluster had fewer N-insertions in productive TCRs than the roughly 660-donor mean. An earlier analysis of several hundred of the donors showed that most TCR beta V segments appeared in productive rearrangements either about 90% or about 30% of the time, which broadly matched IMGT annotations. The authors suggested that the approach could potentially be generalized to other disease states and immunological phenotypes.

Library method: the immunoSEQ multiplex PCR assay. For the multiplex PCR, a mixture combining 60 forward primers for TCR Vbeta segments and 13 reverse primers for TCR Jbeta segments was used. The CDR3 region of rearranged TCR beta genes was amplified from genomic DNA with a multiplex PCR assay. The amplified TCR beta libraries were sequenced on the Illumina HiSeq System as 87-base-pair reads. Per the source publication's procedure: A later analysis counted 65 million to 90 million unique TCR beta chains across the 550 to 750 repertoires, and 10 million to 11 million of these chains were shared by at least two donors. Raw reads were error-corrected and collapsed into unique sequences by a nearest-neighbor algorithm in which closely related sequences were merged to remove PCR and sequencing errors. CDR3 sequences were aligned to IMGT reference sequences to assign V, D and J gene segments. For a sequence to be retained, at least a six-nucleotide match to both a V gene segment and a J gene segment was required. A rearrangement was called productive if the CDR3 had no stop codons and remained in frame with V and J, and every other rearrangement was called non-productive. CDR3 was defined according to IMGT convention as the region running from the second conserved V-encoded cysteine to the conserved J-encoded phenylalanine. The earlier analysis of 450 to 750 of the donors excluded any sequence lacking an unambiguous match to a single V gene segment. In an earlier analysis of some 590 of the donors, a V segment was called functional when productive rearrangements were above 56.7%, and segregating when the standard deviation between donors exceeded 5%. A statistical classification framework was built to diagnose cytomegalovirus status from the catalog of TCR beta chain sequences. V and J gene assignment, in a later analysis, came from comparing TCR nucleotide sequences with IMGT/GENE-DB human TR gene sequences. Using the TCRdist pipeline, a later analysis assigned CDR3 sequences along with most-parsimonious VDJ recombination scenarios. In a later analysis, each TCR beta chain was defined by its CDR3 amino acid sequence together with its V-gene family, and reads without a unique V-gene family were excluded. To address suspected cross-contamination and a sequencing artifact, a later analysis removed some 620 highly shared, low-generation-probability nucleotide sequences. In a later analysis, a clonal expansion index was calculated for each public chain from normalized within-repertoire ranks of inferred template counts. A later analysis computed generation probabilities with a VDJ recombination model fitted to out-of-frame rearrangements, and checked the results against IGoR. A later analysis scored TCR-TCR, TCR-HLA and TCR-CMV co-occurrence with hypergeometric tests, applying a repertoire-size bias correction to TCR pairs. In a later analysis, false discovery rates were estimated by permuting HLA or CMV assignments 20 times. A later analysis grouped co-occurring TCRs with DBSCAN, adding TCRdist sequence similarity when clustering within HLA-allele-positive subsets. Co-occurrence clustering excluded repertoires with fewer than 30,000 or more than 120,000 public chains, plus five with anomalous nucleotide sharing. The clones in this table, taken by TCRdb from immuneACCESS, are in-frame only. Not every clone is retained; where verified, under half of the shortfall comes from an unresolved V gene, and the cause of the rest is unknown. D and trimming come from the DNA, and the V and J calls and clone size come from that table. Across this sample there are some 150,000 clones, with over 60% seen only once. The ten biggest clones cover 1.5% to 2% of the sample.

The CDR3, from cysteine to phenylalanine, totals 15 residues. The CDR3 DNA has 45 bases and is translated from base 1. V is cut back by 4 bases and J by 3 bases, with 3 bases in the junction unmatched. From the germline V gene (reference sequence), CDR1 is MNHEY and CDR2 is SMNVEV. Remarks on this clone: It lacks a known antigen. Base qualities are not provided; no much larger clone lies one nucleotide away.

The cohort comprised 666 healthy bone marrow donors. At the time of sampling, all cohort members were nominally healthy, though unrecorded immune exposures were likely present. The donor was CMV seronegative and belonged to the group of 352 seronegative cohort members. A peripheral blood sample was provided by each donor, and peripheral blood mononuclear cells were used for TCR beta sequencing. Genomic DNA was extracted from the blood cell samples with the Qiagen DNeasy Blood Extraction Kit. The sequence links TRBV27 to TRBJ1-4; TRBD1 fits 9 bases in the junction. The TCR originated in a female donor in good health and CMV-seronegative. Sequencing input: PBMCs. The CDR3 protein sequence reads: CASSSRDRANEKLFF. In nucleotide form, the sequence is TGTGCCAGCAGTTCCCGGGACAGGGCTAATGAAAAACTGTTTTTT.